Following are 27 T cell receptor beta chains from one sample sequenced in a study of T cells in Graves' hyperthyroidism and ophthalmopathy (dated by TCRdb to the late 2010s). Library method: multiplex PCR. TCRdb shows the sequencer as Illumina HiSeq 2000. Amplification of TCR beta CDR3 regions was carried out from RNA transcripts. The first round of RT-PCR for the TCR CDR3 was performed with the HTBI primer set and the Qiagen OneStep RT-PCR kit. TCRdb itself trimmed the public reads at Q25 with fastp, ran MiXCR and retained productive beta chains. Rows with a matching CDR3 protein are joined into one entry that keeps the most common DNA and genes. Present in this sample are roughly 500,000 distinct CDR3 sequences, about 24% of which were seen just once. The ten largest make up around 11% of the sample. The sample consisted of blood. All receptors come from a woman between 25 and 40 years old with Graves' ophthalmopathy.

In its sample, this clonotype was seen many times. The chain is built from TRBV12-3 or TRBV12-4 and TRBJ1-3; D not resolved. The CDR3 consists of 12 residues. Trimming pared 8 bases from V and 4 bases from J, leaving 9 bases between. CDR3 sequence reads: CASLLWGNTIYF. DNA for the CDR3: TGTGCCAGCCTCCTCTGGGGAAACACCATATATTTT.

V and J are TRBV6-2 or TRBV6-3 and TRBJ2-7; D unresolved. Trimming removed 0 bases from V and 5 bases from J, with 17 bases in between. There are 16 residues in the CDR3. Germline CDR1 reads MNHEY; CDR2 reads SVGEGT. The CDR3 is CASSYSLVDGWDEQYF. The CDR3 coding sequence is TGTGCCAGCAGTTACTCGTTGGTAGACGGATGGGACGAGCAGTACTTC.

This clonotype occurred many times. This chain uses TRBV20-1 with TRBJ2-7; 7 positions agree with TRBD2. CDR3 length: 13 amino acids. Unmatched junction bases numbered 4, after V lost 3 bases and J lost 2 bases. CDR1 and CDR2 from the germline V gene are DFQATT and SNEGSKA (reference sequence). DNA of the CDR3: TGCAGTGCTAGTGTCGGGGGGACCTACGAGCAGTACTTC. Translated, it gives CSASVGGTYEQYF.

This clonotype showed up just a few times. The rearrangement links TRBV11-1 to TRBJ1-5, with D possibly being TRBD1 (5 bases). Germline V lookup: CDR1 SGHAT, CDR2 FQDESV (reference sequence). The CDR3 runs to 18 residues. Trimming stripped 1 base from V and 0 bases from J, with 16 bases between. The CDR3 DNA follows: TGTGCCAGCAGCTTAGGTGACCCACAGGATCATAGCAATCAGCCCCAGCATTTT. Translation: CASSLGDPQDHSNQPQHF.

There are many counts of this clonotype. V is TRBV30 and J is TRBJ2-5, with TRBD1 matching over 7 bases. The CDR3 has 13 amino acids. V dropped 2 bases and J dropped 5; count of bases not matched to a gene: 5. Germline V lookup: CDR1 GTSNPN, CDR2 SVGIG (reference sequence). The CDR3 sequence is CAWSPGQPETQYF. The DNA for the CDR3 is TGTGCCTGGAGTCCGGGACAGCCGGAGACCCAGTACTTC.

Many counts were recorded for this clonotype. This sequence joins TRBV2 and TRBJ1-2; TRBD1 matches 8 bases. The ends lost 4 bases at V and 8 bases at J; junction bases unmatched: 6. Germline loops: CDR1 SNHLY, CDR2 FYNNEI. This CDR3 is built from 13 residues. CDR3 residues: CASSVDREGGYTF. CDR3 DNA sequence: TGTGCCAGCAGTGTGGACAGGGAGGGGGGCTACACCTTC.

This clonotype came up many times. V is TRBV12-3 or TRBV12-4 and J is TRBJ1-1; TRBD1 might be the D (6 bases). V was trimmed by 3 bases and J by 10 bases, leaving 9 bases between them. The CDR3 consists of 11 residues. The CDR3 loop reads CASSFGGRAFF. The DNA for the CDR3 is TGTGCCAGCAGTTTCGGGGGGCGAGCTTTCTTT.

This clonotype has a count of ten or more. The rearrangement links TRBV28 to TRBJ1-1; a possible D gene is TRBD1 (6 bases). CDR1 and CDR2 from the germline V gene are MDHEN and SYDVKM. V lost 2 bases and J lost 4, with 14 bases in between. This CDR3 comprises 15 residues. The CDR3 DNA reads as TGTGCCAGCAGTTTACTTGGACAGTCCTCCACTGAAGCTTTCTTT. Encoded protein: CASSLLGQSSTEAFF.

V usage is TRBV4-3 and J usage is TRBJ2-7; D might be TRBD1 or TRBD2, each matching 5 bases. Looked up from germline, CDR1 is LGHNA and CDR2 is YSLEER. The V and J ends lost 4 bases and 6 bases respectively, with 16 bases between them. This CDR3 contains 14 residues. CDR3 region: CASSPGAGSREQYF. The CDR3 DNA sequence: TGCGCCAGCAGCCCCGGGGCAGGGTCGCGCGAGCAGTACTTC.

Concerning this clonotype itself: A much larger clone is a single base away; this may be a read error. This chain uses TRBV20-1 with TRBJ2-5; D uncertain. CDR1 DFQATT and CDR2 SNEGSKA come from the germline V gene (reference sequence). CDR3 size: 11 residues. The V end lost 1 base, the J end lost 5 bases, and 5 bases lay between the germline ends. The CDR3 here is CSARVWETQYF. The CDR3 nucleotides read TGCAGTGCTAGAGTTTGGGAGACCCAGTACTTC.

This clonotype was detected ten times or more. The chain combines TRBV30 with TRBJ2-5, with D maybe TRBD1 (5 bases). CDR3 length equals 12 residues. The germline V and J ends were trimmed by 2 bases and 6 bases, with 10 bases remaining between them. Germline loops: CDR1 GTSNPN, CDR2 SVGIG (reference sequence). In nucleotides, the CDR3 is TGTGCCTGGAGTATTCCAGGGAAGACCCAGTACTTC. The encoded protein is CAWSIPGKTQYF.

The table lists this clonotype with many counts. The genes are TRBV6-5 and TRBJ1-2; 10 bases agree with TRBD1. This CDR3 is 16 amino acids long. Trimming removed 3 bases from V and 10 bases from J; junction bases left unmatched: 14. Looked up from germline, CDR1 is MNHEY and CDR2 is SVGAGI. The CDR3 here is CASSYTRAGTGVHYTF. The CDR3 nucleotides read TGTGCCAGCAGTTATACTCGGGCTGGGACAGGGGTTCACTACACCTTC.

This chain joins TRBV7-9 and TRBJ1-1, with D perhaps matching TRBD1 (5 bases). The ends were cut back, 8 bases at V and 3 bases at J, with 13 bases in the middle. This CDR3 has 13 residues. In germline, CDR1 is SEHNR, CDR2 FQNEAQ (reference sequence). CDR3 loop: CASGQGLDTEAFF. The CDR3 DNA reads as TGTGCCAGCGGCCAGGGCCTGGACACTGAAGCTTTCTTT.

This clonotype was observed many times. The genes are TRBV24-1 and TRBJ1-2; D is ambiguous. CDR3 length equals 12 residues. V shed 4 bases and J shed 4 bases, with 6 bases lying between them. The germline gives CDR1 KGHDR, CDR2 SFDVKD. The DNA of the CDR3 is TGTGCCACCAGTGACTACAGCTATGGCTACACCTTC. Protein: CATSDYSYGYTF.

The sample holds many counts of this clonotype. V is TRBV27 and J is TRBJ2-7, with a possible D match to TRBD2 (5 bases). Germline assignment: CDR1 MNHEY and CDR2 SMNVEV (reference sequence). Trimming stripped 0 bases from V and 3 bases from J, with 9 bases between. The CDR3 is 14 amino acids. The chain's CDR3 is CASSLSAGVYEQYF. CDR3 nucleotide sequence: TGTGCCAGCAGTTTATCGGCCGGGGTCTACGAGCAGTACTTC.

The chain carries TRBV2 and TRBJ2-7; possibly TRBD1 or TRBD2 for D (5 bases each). V lost 6 bases and J lost 4, with 19 bases in between. The CDR3 is made up of 15 amino acids. Germline lookup yields CDR1 SNHLY and CDR2 FYNNEI. CDR3 in amino acids: CASSVDRNGGYEQYF. In DNA, the CDR3 is TGTGCCAGCAGCGTAGACAGAAATGGAGGATACGAGCAGTACTTC. The full variable domain, its missing parts supplied by reference TRBV2 and TRBJ2-7, is EPEVTQTPSHQVTQMGQEVILRCVPISNHLYFYWYRQILGQKVEFLVSFYNNEISEKSEIFDDQFSVERPDGSNFTLKIRSTKLEDSAMYFCASSVDRNGGYEQYFGPGTRLTVT.

Many counts were recorded for this clonotype. This chain connects TRBV4-1 to TRBJ2-2; D gene ambiguous. The CDR3 has 16 amino acids. The V end lost 4 bases, the J end lost 0 bases, and 12 bases lay between the germline ends. Germline V gene lookup returns CDR1 MGHRA and CDR2 YSYEKL. In DNA form, the CDR3 reads TGCGCCAGCAGCCGCATACGAGGAGCGAACACCGGGGAGCTGTTTTTT. Encoded protein: CASSRIRGANTGELFF.

The sample holds many counts of this clonotype. This chain connects TRBV12-3 or TRBV12-4 to TRBJ2-5; D remains ambiguous. The CDR3 is 13 amino acids. The V gene lost 2 bases and the J gene lost 2 bases, with 6 bases spanning the gap. The CDR3 is CASSLRAQETQYF. The CDR3 DNA reads TGTGCCAGCAGTTTAAGGGCGCAAGAGACCCAGTACTTC.

The rearrangement uses TRBV3-1 and TRBJ1-2, with D tentatively TRBD1 (6 bases). CDR1 LGHDT and CDR2 YNNKEL come from the germline V gene (reference sequence). This CDR3 comprises 16 residues. V lost 1 base and J 7 bases, leaving 19 bases between the germline ends. This chain's CDR3 is CASSQVRGGMYRGYTF. The DNA of the CDR3 is TGTGCCAGCAGCCAAGTTAGGGGGGGCATGTATCGTGGCTACACCTTC. The full variable domain, rest sourced from reference TRBV3-1 and TRBJ1-2, is DTAVSQTPKYLVTQMGNDKSIKCEQNLGHDTMYWYKQDSKKFLKIMFSYNNKELIINETVPNRFSPKSPDKAHLNLHINSLELGDSAVYFCASSQVRGGMYRGYTFGSGTRLTVV.

The rearrangement links TRBV30 to TRBJ1-1; maybe TRBD1 (6 bases). The germline V and J ends were trimmed by 4 bases and 3 bases, with 15 bases remaining between them. The CDR3 spans 14 residues. Germline V CDR1 and CDR2: GTSNPN, SVGIG (reference sequence). CDR3 in amino acids: CAWTAHRAHTEAFF. CDR3 coding DNA: TGTGCCTGGACCGCACACAGGGCCCACACTGAAGCTTTCTTT.

The chain recombines TRBV3-1 with TRBJ1-2, with D perhaps TRBD1 (5 bases). The CDR3 is made up of 14 amino acids. Germline V gives CDR1 LGHDT, CDR2 YNNKEL (reference sequence). V was shortened by 1 base and J by 6 bases, with 12 bases between the two germline ends. The CDR3 loop is CASSQGQGRNGYTF. As DNA, the CDR3 is TGTGCCAGCAGCCAAGGGCAGGGAAGAAATGGCTACACCTTC. The full variable domain, its missing parts supplied by reference TRBV3-1 and TRBJ1-2, is DTAVSQTPKYLVTQMGNDKSIKCEQNLGHDTMYWYKQDSKKFLKIMFSYNNKELIINETVPNRFSPKSPDKAHLNLHINSLELGDSAVYFCASSQGQGRNGYTFGSGTRLTVV.

V and J are TRBV6-1 and TRBJ2-5; 9 bases fit TRBD2. With V trimmed by 6 bases and J by 3 bases, 11 bases remained unmatched. Germline V CDR1 and CDR2: MNHNS, SASEGT. The CDR3 consists of 16 residues. Here the CDR3 DNA reads TGTGCCAGCAGCCCAACCGGCGGGAGGGCTGAAGAGACCCAGTACTTC. Amino acids: CASSPTGGRAEETQYF.

This clonotype was found many times. J is TRBJ1-1 and V is TRBV12-3 or TRBV12-4; no definite D call. The V end was cut by 2 bases, the J end by 0 bases, with 10 bases between. This CDR3 is 15 amino acids long. The CDR3 sequence: CASSLYGRMNTEAFF. The CDR3 DNA reads TGTGCCAGCAGTTTATATGGGCGTATGAACACTGAAGCTTTCTTT.

The chain uses TRBV6-1 and TRBJ1-5; the D is unclear. CDR3 size: 15 residues. Germline V gene data show CDR1 as MNHNS and CDR2 as SASEGT. V lost 0 bases and J lost 1, with 7 bases in between. This chain's CDR3 is CASSEASRSNQPQHF. CDR3 nucleotides: TGTGCCAGCAGTGAAGCTAGCAGGAGCAATCAGCCCCAGCATTTT.

Ten or more counts support this clonotype. The chain recombines TRBV20-1 with TRBJ2-7; D is possibly TRBD1 (6 bases). Trimming cost V 4 bases and J 2 bases, with 15 bases left between them. This CDR3 contains 14 residues. From germline, CDR1 is DFQATT and CDR2 SNEGSKA (reference sequence). The CDR3 DNA sequence: TGCAGTGCTAAATCAGACAGGTCAACCTACGAGCAGTACTTC. Encoded protein: CSAKSDRSTYEQYF.

V is TRBV6-1 and J is TRBJ1-6; no definite D call. Looked up from germline, CDR1 is MNHNS and CDR2 is SASEGT. CDR3 length: 14 residues. Trimming removed 6 bases at V and 0 bases at J, with 6 bases between. The CDR3 is CASRESSYNSPLHF. CDR3 coding DNA: TGTGCCAGCAGAGAGAGCTCCTATAATTCACCCCTCCACTTT.

This clonotype appeared many times. V gene TRBV29-1 combines with J gene TRBJ1-1; D is unclear. The V gene's germline CDR1 is SQVTM and CDR2 ANQGSEA. Deletions cut 5 bases from V and 1 base from J, with 8 bases between. This CDR3 has 12 residues. CDR3 amino acids: CSVSDGNTEAFF. In nucleotides, the CDR3 is TGCAGCGTTTCAGACGGGAACACTGAAGCTTTCTTT.